The T cell receptor beta chain under discussion was sequenced for a study of tumor-infiltrating lymphocytes in localized non-small cell lung cancer. Germline assignment: CDR1 MDHEN and CDR2 SYDVKM. With 6 bases clipped from V and 4 bases from J, the junction kept 5 bases outside the gene matches. The CDR3 has 14 residues. Generated by immunoSEQ multiplex PCR, the TCRdb table keeps only in-frame clones and is missing some. The sample contains 9,000 to 15,000 clones, about 72% of which appear only once. Sequencing was done on a sample of uninvolved lung tissue not adjacent to the tumor. The TCR was taken from a human donor with non-small cell lung cancer. The gene calls are TRBV28 and TRBJ2-7; 11 bases line up with TRBD2. CDR3 loop: CASRTSGRGYEQYF. CDR3 nucleotide sequence: TGTGCCAGCAGAACTAGCGGGAGAGGGTACGAGCAGTACTTC.